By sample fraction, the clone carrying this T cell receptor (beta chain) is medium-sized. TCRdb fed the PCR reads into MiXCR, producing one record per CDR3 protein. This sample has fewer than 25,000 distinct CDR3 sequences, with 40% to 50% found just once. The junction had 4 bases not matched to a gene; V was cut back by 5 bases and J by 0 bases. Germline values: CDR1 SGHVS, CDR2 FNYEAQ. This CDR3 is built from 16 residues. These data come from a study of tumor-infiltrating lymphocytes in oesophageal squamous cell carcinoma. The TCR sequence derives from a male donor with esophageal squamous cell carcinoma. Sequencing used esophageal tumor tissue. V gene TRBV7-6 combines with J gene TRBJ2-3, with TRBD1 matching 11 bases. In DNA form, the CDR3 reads TGTGCCAGCAGCCTCTGGACAGGGGGCAGCACAGATACGCAGTATTTT. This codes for CASSLWTGGSTDTQYF.